This passage covers 2 T cell receptor beta chains from one sample sequenced in a study of blood T cell repertoires in COVID-19. Profiling relied on immunoSEQ multiplex PCR, and the TCRdb table lists in-frame clones only, not all of them. The table records more than 200,000 clones, 79% of them present only once. Sequencing input: peripheral blood. These receptors were obtained from a middle-aged woman with active or convalescent COVID-19.

This rearrangement joins TRBV2 to TRBJ1-1; no clear D. The CDR3 spans 12 residues. Trimming cost V 8 bases and J 1 base, with 8 bases left between them. Germline values: CDR1 SNHLY, CDR2 FYNNEI. DNA of the CDR3: TGTGCCAGCGGGCGGGAGAACACTGAAGCTTTCTTT. Protein sequence: CASGRENTEAFF.

The chain is built from TRBV19 and TRBJ1-5; D unclear. Looked up from germline, CDR1 is LNHDA and CDR2 is SQIVND (reference sequence). The CDR3 has 14 amino acids. The V and J ends lost 4 bases and 1 base respectively, with 8 bases between them. The CDR3 loop reads CASSTGGSNQPQHF. The CDR3 region has the DNA TGTGCCAGTAGTACAGGCGGGAGCAATCAGCCCCAGCATTTT.